This T cell receptor (beta chain) was recovered during a study of cytomegalovirus exposure and HLA in healthy donors. Primers included in the PCR were 60 Vbeta and 13 Jbeta primers. In the original processing: Unique TCR beta chains totaled 80 million to 100 million in a later count, with approximately 11 million of them shared. Measured with immunoSEQ multiplex PCR; TCRdb has only the in-frame clones, and not every one. D and trimming were read from the DNA, whereas the V and J calls and clone size are those reported in that table. Among 140,000 or so clones listed, roughly 75% were seen once. As for this clone: Its antigen is still unknown. Other DNA sequences within the sample encode an identical CDR3.

Donors in the study were healthy people who gave bone marrow. CDR1 is MNHEY and CDR2 is SMNVEV in the germline V gene (reference sequence). V was cut by 2 bases and J by 1 base, with 5 bases left in between. The CDR3 consists of 13 residues. Study-wide points: Highly shared sequence variants in one cluster were likely a sequencing artifact. In a later analysis, HLA-associated beta chains showed higher expansion and lower generation probabilities than comparable chains.

The sequencing sample was made of PBMCs. This clonotype was obtained from a female donor in good health and CMV-seronegative. V is TRBV27 and J is TRBJ1-1; perhaps TRBD1 as D (5 bases). CDR3 in DNA: TGTGCCAGCAGTTTACAGGGGAACACTGAAGCTTTCTTT. The encoded protein is CASSLQGNTEAFF.